This T cell receptor (beta chain) was recorded in a study of blood T cell repertoires in COVID-19. Looking at the study overall: The samples span acute and convalescent COVID-19 from the United States, Italy and Spain.

Source study methods: The authors estimated nucleated cell counts from reference gene primer amplification. This table comes from immunoSEQ multiplex PCR, and its TCRdb copy is limited to in-frame clones, with some not included. That table is the source of V, J and clone size, and D and trimming were worked out from the DNA. The repertoire holds 35,000 to 50,000 clones, with around 70% as singletons. This CDR3 comprises 16 residues. The germline V gene encodes CDR1 MNHNS and CDR2 SASEGT. V gave up 2 bases and J gave up 2 bases, with 16 bases separating them. This clone was detected only a few times. The chain couples TRBV6-1 to TRBJ2-7; D gene uncertain. The specimen sequenced was peripheral blood. The TCR sequence derives from an older man with acute or convalescent COVID-19. The CDR3 spells CASSELAGRVTYEQYF. The CDR3 DNA reads TGTGCCAGCAGTGAATTGGCAGGCCGAGTCACCTACGAGCAGTACTTC.